One and the same sample provided the 8 T cell receptor beta chains below, sequenced in a study of PD-1 blockade in classical Hodgkin lymphoma. Specified time point: cycle 4 day 1 (C4D1), after six to seven weeks of nivolumab. Autologous stem cell transplantation was followed by relapse in every patient, and brentuximab vedotin exposure varied. Thawed PBMCs were the source of CD8+ T cells, obtained through magnetic negative selection. Here immunoSEQ multiplex PCR was the method, and the copy in TCRdb shows in-frame clones only, minus some. The sample holds about 15,000 clones, about nine tenths seen once. This sample comprised CD8+ T cells from blood, obtained before the fourth cycle of nivolumab. These receptors were taken from a human donor with classical Hodgkin lymphoma.

V and J are TRBV27 and TRBJ2-1; D uncertain. The CDR3 sequence is 15 residues long. The V and J ends lost 2 bases and 0 bases respectively, with 8 bases between them. The V gene's germline CDR1 is MNHEY and CDR2 SMNVEV (reference sequence). This CDR3 reads CASSLVVTSYNEQFF. The CDR3 coding sequence is TGTGCCAGCAGTTTAGTGGTTACCTCCTACAATGAGCAGTTCTTC.

V usage is TRBV27 and J usage is TRBJ2-2, with D possibly being TRBD1 (5 bases). Germline CDR1 and CDR2: MNHEY and SMNVEV (reference sequence). There are 15 residues in the CDR3. Trimming removed 6 bases at V and 4 bases at J, with 15 bases between. The chain's CDR3 is CASSQGRLGTGELFF. The CDR3 DNA is TGTGCCAGCAGCCAGGGCCGGTTGGGCACCGGGGAGCTGTTTTTT.

This clone appeared a single time. The chain has TRBV9 and TRBJ2-1; 9 bases map to TRBD2. V was pared by 0 bases and J by 4 bases, with 2 bases of the junction left unmatched. Germline values: CDR1 SGDLS, CDR2 YYNGEE. The CDR3 sequence is 15 residues long. The CDR3 reads CASSVASGEYNEQFF. CDR3 DNA: TGTGCCAGCAGCGTAGCTAGCGGGGAGTACAATGAGCAGTTCTTC.

The genes are TRBV25-1 and TRBJ2-7; D is possibly TRBD2 (6 bases). Trimming removed 9 bases from V and 3 bases from J, with 18 bases in between. The CDR3 extends over 14 amino acids. Germline V gene lookup returns CDR1 MGHDK and CDR2 SYGVNS. Here the CDR3 reads CASTAPGLDYEQYF. In DNA, the CDR3 is TGTGCCAGTACAGCTCCGGGACTCGACTACGAGCAGTACTTC.

The gene calls are TRBV29-1 and TRBJ1-1; no reliable D call. CDR1 is SQVTM, CDR2 ANQGSEA, per germline. Trimming took off 2 bases at V and 4 bases at J, with 5 bases between the two ends. CDR3 length: 11 amino acids. The CDR3 sequence: CSVELSTEAFF. In DNA form, the CDR3 reads TGCAGCGTTGAATTGAGCACTGAAGCTTTCTTT.

This chain joins TRBV27 and TRBJ1-2, with 9 nucleotides matching TRBD1. This CDR3 comprises 15 residues. Germline V gene data show CDR1 as MNHEY and CDR2 as SMNVEV (reference sequence). V gave up 7 bases and J gave up 3 bases; unmatched junction bases: 9. The CDR3 loop is CASKGWDREDYGYTF. CDR3 in DNA: TGTGCCAGCAAAGGGTGGGACAGGGAGGACTATGGCTACACCTTC.

This chain joins TRBV6-5 and TRBJ1-4; the D is unclear. The V end was cut by 0 bases, the J end by 8 bases, with 7 bases between. The CDR3 consists of 13 residues. Germline assignment: CDR1 MNHEY and CDR2 SVGAGI. The CDR3 nucleotides are TGTGCCAGCAGTTACTCGATGGGAGAAAAACTGTTTTTT. This sequence encodes CASSYSMGEKLFF.

The chain recombines TRBV7-6 with TRBJ2-1; D is perhaps TRBD1 or TRBD2 (5 bases each). V was pared by 1 base and J by 6 bases, with 16 bases between. CDR1 SGHVS and CDR2 FNYEAQ come from the germline V gene. The CDR3 is 16 residues long. The CDR3 bases are TGTGCCAGCAGCTTAGAAGGACCTCAGGGACCCAATGAGCAGTTCTTC. This codes for CASSLEGPQGPNEQFF.